A selection of T cell receptor beta chains follows, all from one sample in a study of T cells in Graves' hyperthyroidism and ophthalmopathy. One entry per CDR3 protein, called by TCRdb with MiXCR from the multiplex PCR reads. The profile shows over 450,000 distinct CDR3 sequences, roughly an eighth of them singletons. The sequencing sample was made of blood. These TCRs come from a woman between 18 and 30 years old with Graves' hyperthyroidism. Both conserved end residues are part of each CDR3. A D gene is named only where the DNA matches it firmly. Size tells how often a clone was seen (once, few, many) or the class of an expanded clone, and some rows leave it out.

J	V	D	size	CDR3	DNA
TRBJ1-6	TRBV11-2	TRBD1	many	CASSFLQGYNSPLHF	TGTGCCAGCAGCTTCCTACAGGGGTATAATTCACCCCTCCACTTT
TRBJ2-1	TRBV10-2	TRBD2	-	CASTLLAGGLESYNEQFF	TGCGCCAGCACTTTACTAGCGGGAGGGCTCGAGTCCTACAATGAGCAGTTCTTC
TRBJ2-1	TRBV19	TRBD2	few	CASCGGGTSGTYNEQFF	TGTGCCAGTTGTGGGGGAGGGACTAGCGGGACTTACAATGAGCAGTTCTTC
TRBJ1-6	TRBV30	-	few	CAWNADSAGPLHF	TGTGCCTGGAACGCCGACTCTGCTGGACCCCTCCACTTT
TRBJ2-1	TRBV20-1	-	-	CSGWRGVNNEQFF	TGCAGTGGTTGGAGAGGAGTGAACAATGAGCAGTTCTTC
TRBJ2-5	TRBV4-1	TRBD2	-	CASSSAVASGMETQYF	TGCGCCAGCAGCTCAGCGGTGGCTAGCGGGATGGAGACCCAGTACTTC
TRBJ2-7	TRBV11-1	-	few	CASSPLTQGSEQYF	TGTGCCAGCAGCCCCCTCACCCAGGGGTCCGAGCAGTACTTC
TRBJ2-3	TRBV2	TRBD1	many	CASNTGTGGTDTQYF	TGTGCCAGCAACACCGGGACAGGGGGCACAGATACGCAGTATTTT
TRBJ1-3	TRBV6-1	-	many	CASREGQPGNTIYF	TGTGCCAGCAGGGAAGGGCAGCCTGGAAACACCATATATTTT
TRBJ1-5	TRBV6-1	-	many	CASQAADNQPQHF	TGTGCCAGCCAGGCGGCCGACAATCAGCCCCAGCATTTT
TRBJ2-3	TRBV6-5	TRBD1	many	CASSFRQGAGTQYF	TGTGCCAGCAGTTTCCGGCAGGGGGCTGGTACGCAGTATTTT
TRBJ2-1	TRBV11-3	TRBD2	-	CASSFGGSGYNEQFF	TGTGCCAGCAGCTTTGGCGGGAGTGGGTACAATGAGCAGTTCTTC
TRBJ2-1	TRBV13	TRBD2	many	CASSYRLAGAHNNEQFF	TGTGCCAGCAGCTACCGACTAGCGGGAGCGCACAACAATGAGCAGTTCTTC
TRBJ1-3	TRBV12-3/TRBV12-4	-	few	CASSLGTAGGNTIYF	TGTGCCAGCAGTTTAGGGACTGCCGGTGGAAACACCATATATTTT
TRBJ2-1	TRBV27	TRBD1	-	CASSLPTGGANEQFF	TGTGCCAGCAGTTTACCGACAGGGGGGGCCAATGAGCAGTTCTTC
TRBJ1-1	TRBV5-5	-	few	CASSLWYGGDTEAFF	TGTGCCAGCAGCTTGTGGTACGGGGGGGACACTGAAGCTTTCTTT
TRBJ2-1	TRBV19	TRBD2	-	CASRGTSGASGSYNEQFF	TGTGCCAGTAGAGGAACTAGCGGGGCCTCCGGGTCCTACAATGAGCAGTTCTTC
TRBJ1-1	TRBV19	-	once	CASIMTANTEAFF	TGTGCCAGTATTATGACAGCGAACACTGAAGCTTTCTTT
TRBJ1-2	TRBV7-9	-	few	CASSLWGDYGYTF	TGTGCCAGCAGCTTGTGGGGTGACTATGGCTACACCTTC
TRBJ1-1	TRBV7-9	-	-	CASSLSIVTGDYTEAFF	TGTGCCAGCAGCCTATCAATCGTCACTGGGGATTACACTGAAGCTTTCTTT
TRBJ1-5	TRBV6-1	-	-	CASRRDRRRQPQHF	TGTGCCAGCAGACGCGACAGGAGGCGTCAGCCCCAGCATTTT
TRBJ1-6	TRBV5-1	-	many	CASSLTDRPLHF	TGCGCCAGCAGCTTAACGGACAGACCCCTCCACTTT
TRBJ2-5	TRBV27	-	many	CASSSIGQGEETQYF	TGTGCCAGCAGTTCAATAGGACAAGGAGAAGAGACCCAGTACTTC
TRBJ2-1	TRBV29-1	TRBD2	-	CSVPGLAGVSNEQFF	TGCAGCGTTCCGGGACTAGCGGGAGTTTCAAATGAGCAGTTCTTC
TRBJ1-1	TRBV3-1	-	-	CASSSTGMRSTEAFF	TGTGCCAGCAGCAGCACAGGGATGAGGAGCACTGAAGCTTTCTTT
TRBJ2-3	TRBV20-1	-	-	CSASATGNLYTDTQYF	TGCAGTGCTAGTGCTACCGGGAACCTATACACAGATACGCAGTATTTT
TRBJ2-1	TRBV12-3/TRBV12-4	TRBD2	many	CASRAGGPNEQFF	TGTGCCAGCCGAGCGGGAGGGCCGAATGAGCAGTTCTTC
TRBJ1-1	TRBV11-1	-	many	CASSLQEDTEAFF	TGTGCCAGCAGCTTACAGGAGGACACTGAAGCTTTCTTT
TRBJ2-3	TRBV12-3/TRBV12-4	TRBD2	many	CASSRRGGADTQYF	TGTGCCAGCAGTCGACGGGGAGGGGCAGATACGCAGTATTTT